These 7 T cell receptor beta chains share one sample of origin, sequenced in a study of blood T cells in healthy people across ages. Through a sample-barcoded 5' primer and a J-beta primer mix, a second PCR was run for about 6 to 12 cycles. Each CDR3 protein is one row after TCRdb ran MiXCR on the 5' RACE reads. Of some 1,500,000 distinct CDR3 sequences detected, roughly two fifths appear once; the ten largest clones hold approximately 4%. Specimen: blood. These receptors all come from a woman aged 18-30 years in good health.

This clonotype was seen more than once but under ten times. The chain is built from TRBV27 and TRBJ2-6, with a possible D match to TRBD1 (5 bases). V lost 5 bases, J lost 2 bases, and 13 bases lay in between. CDR3 size: 16 residues. Looked up from germline, CDR1 is MNHEY and CDR2 is SMNVEV (reference sequence). CDR3: CASSPLFRAGANVLTF. Written as DNA, the CDR3 is TGTGCCAGCAGTCCCCTCTTCAGGGCTGGGGCCAACGTCCTGACTTTC.

There are a few counts of this clonotype. This rearrangement joins TRBV4-2 to TRBJ2-1, with a possible D match to TRBD2 (6 bases). The CDR3 is 16 residues long. CDR1 is LGHNA and CDR2 is YNFKEQ in the germline V gene. The V end lost 0 bases, the J end lost 9 bases, and 18 bases lay between the germline ends. DNA of the CDR3: TGTGCCAGCAGCCAAGATCCGACCGGGAGTAGGGGTGAGCAGTTCTTC. Its protein is CASSQDPTGSRGEQFF.

This clonotype was counted between two and nine times. The CDR3 nucleotides read TGTGCCAGCAGTGAGACGGGACTAGCGGGGGATACGCAGTATTTT. Amino acid sequence: CASSETGLAGDTQYF. The chain is built from TRBV27 and TRBJ2-3; TRBD2 agrees at 13 bases. From germline, CDR1 is MNHEY and CDR2 SMNVEV (reference sequence). The V segment lost 5 bases and the J segment 6 bases; nucleotides outside the gene matches: 5. The CDR3 covers 15 residues.

This chain links TRBV6-5 with TRBJ2-5, with D maybe TRBD2 (5 bases). Gene TRBJ2-4 matches the end of the DNA better, so the J call may be wrong. Germline V gives CDR1 MNHEY, CDR2 SVGAGI. There are 13 residues in the CDR3. The CDR3 sequence: CASSTRRSSIQYF. In DNA, the CDR3 is TGTGCCAGCAGTACCCGGAGGTCAAGCATTCAGTACTTC.

There are a few counts of this clonotype. This chain connects TRBV4-3 to TRBJ1-2, with 11 bases fitting TRBD1. V lost 3 bases to trimming and J lost 2 bases; unmatched junction nucleotides: 5. This CDR3 is built from 16 residues. Germline lookup yields CDR1 LGHNA and CDR2 YSLEER. DNA of the CDR3: TGCGCCAGCAGCCATCTCGGGACAGGGGGAAACTATGGCTACACCTTC. Protein product: CASSHLGTGGNYGYTF.

The genes are TRBV4-3 and TRBJ1-2; 9 nucleotides match TRBD1. CDR3 size: 15 residues. V gave up 5 bases and J gave up 7 bases; unmatched junction bases: 11. Germline lookup yields CDR1 LGHNA and CDR2 YSLEER. The CDR3 DNA reads TGCGCCAGCAGCTCCGGGACAGGGCGATGGGGTGGCTACACCTTC. Translation: CASSSGTGRWGGYTF.

V is TRBV12-3 or TRBV12-4 and J is TRBJ1-2, with 7 bases lining up with TRBD1. The CDR3 length is 12 residues. The V segment lost 6 bases and the J segment 9 bases; nucleotides outside the gene matches: 7. For the CDR3, the DNA is TGTGCCAGCAGGACCCTGGGACAGCGCTACACCTTC. Translated: CASRTLGQRYTF.